The 9 T cell receptor beta chains listed next were all sequenced from one sample in a study of blood T cell repertoires in COVID-19. The data were produced by immunoSEQ multiplex PCR, yet TCRdb's version contains in-frame clones alone and is incomplete. The sample has 40,000 to 50,000 clones, roughly nine tenths seen once. Sequencing input: PBMCs or T cells enriched from blood (not recorded which). The receptors were sampled from a woman aged 50 to 60 who had recovered from COVID-19.

J is TRBJ2-5 and V is TRBV11-2; tentatively, D is TRBD1 (5 bases). V was clipped by 4 bases and J by 2 bases, with 14 bases between them. Germline CDR1 and CDR2: SGHAT and FQNNGV. The CDR3 contains 15 residues. CDR3 DNA sequence: TGTGCCAGCAGCTCACTCCGCAGGGATCAAGAGACCCAGTACTTC. Encoded protein: CASSSLRRDQETQYF. Using reference TRBV11-2 and TRBJ2-5 for the parts outside the CDR3, the full variable domain is EAGVAQSPRYKIIEKRQSVAFWCNPISGHATLYWYQQILGQGPKLLIQFQNNGVVDDSQLPKDRFSAERLKGVDSTLKIQPAKLEDSAVYLCASSSLRRDQETQYFGPGTRLLVL.

V usage is TRBV5-1 and J usage is TRBJ2-7, with 15 positions matching TRBD2. The CDR3 loop spans 16 amino acids. Germline loops: CDR1 SGHRS, CDR2 YFSETQ. The trim removed 6 bases at V and 4 bases at J, leaving 8 bases unmatched. For the CDR3, the DNA is TGCGCCAGCACAAAAGGACTAGCGGGAGGGTCGTACGAGCAGTACTTC. It yields the protein CASTKGLAGGSYEQYF.

This clone was recorded only once. V and J are TRBV7-8 and TRBJ2-7, with a possible D match to TRBD1 (7 bases). V was cut by 3 bases and J by 7 bases, with 16 bases left in between. The CDR3 runs 14 residues. Germline CDR1 SGHVS, CDR2 FQNEAQ. The CDR3 loop reads CASSFREEGQEQYF. The CDR3, as DNA: TGTGCCAGCAGCTTTAGAGAGGAGGGACAGGAGCAGTACTTC.

V usage is TRBV6-5 and J usage is TRBJ1-6; D is uncertain. The germline V and J ends were trimmed by 6 bases and 7 bases, with 7 bases remaining between them. The CDR3 spans 12 residues. CDR1 and CDR2 from the germline V gene are MNHEY and SVGAGI. CDR3 sequence: CASRLQNSPLHF. CDR3 DNA sequence: TGTGCCAGCAGGTTACAGAATTCACCCCTCCACTTT.

The chain links TRBV4-2 to TRBJ2-3; no definite D call. There are 16 residues in the CDR3. The V gene lost 0 bases and the J gene lost 0 bases, with 10 bases spanning the gap. Germline CDR1 LGHNA, CDR2 YNFKEQ. The DNA for the CDR3 is TGTGCCAGCAGCCAAGACCTAGGTGCTAGCACAGATACGCAGTATTTT. Its protein is CASSQDLGASTDTQYF.

This clone was detected only a few times. This sequence joins TRBV25-1 and TRBJ1-5; TRBD1 aligns across 7 bases. Per germline, CDR1 MGHDK and CDR2 SYGVNS. V shed 3 bases and J 7 bases; nucleotides not matched to a gene: 9. The CDR3 runs 15 residues. This CDR3 reads CASSDGARDSQPQHF. The DNA for the CDR3 is TGTGCCAGCAGTGATGGGGCACGGGACAGCCAGCCCCAGCATTTT.

This chain connects TRBV2 to TRBJ1-2; 7 bases map to TRBD1. V shed 6 bases, J shed 4 bases, and the junction held 14 bases outside the gene matches. This CDR3 region has 16 residues. The germline gives CDR1 SNHLY, CDR2 FYNNEI. This chain's CDR3 is CASSRDSLNRGYGYTF. The DNA for the CDR3 is TGTGCCAGCAGCCGGGACAGCTTAAATAGGGGCTATGGCTACACCTTC.

The chain joins TRBV6-5 to TRBJ2-5; possible D gene TRBD1, 5 bases. The germline gives CDR1 MNHEY, CDR2 SVGAGI. The CDR3 is 12 amino acids. V shed 8 bases and J shed 2 bases, with 9 bases lying between them. The CDR3 sequence is CASGAPQETQYF. CDR3 bases: TGTGCCAGCGGGGCACCACAAGAGACCCAGTACTTC.

This chain joins TRBV27 and TRBJ2-3, with 9 bases lining up with TRBD2. The germline V gene encodes CDR1 MNHEY and CDR2 SMNVEV (reference sequence). This CDR3 comprises 15 residues. J lost 3 bases, V lost 2 bases, and 3 bases had no gene match. The CDR3 sequence: CASSLAGGITDTQYF. The CDR3 region has the DNA TGTGCCAGCAGTTTAGCGGGGGGGATTACAGATACGCAGTATTTT.